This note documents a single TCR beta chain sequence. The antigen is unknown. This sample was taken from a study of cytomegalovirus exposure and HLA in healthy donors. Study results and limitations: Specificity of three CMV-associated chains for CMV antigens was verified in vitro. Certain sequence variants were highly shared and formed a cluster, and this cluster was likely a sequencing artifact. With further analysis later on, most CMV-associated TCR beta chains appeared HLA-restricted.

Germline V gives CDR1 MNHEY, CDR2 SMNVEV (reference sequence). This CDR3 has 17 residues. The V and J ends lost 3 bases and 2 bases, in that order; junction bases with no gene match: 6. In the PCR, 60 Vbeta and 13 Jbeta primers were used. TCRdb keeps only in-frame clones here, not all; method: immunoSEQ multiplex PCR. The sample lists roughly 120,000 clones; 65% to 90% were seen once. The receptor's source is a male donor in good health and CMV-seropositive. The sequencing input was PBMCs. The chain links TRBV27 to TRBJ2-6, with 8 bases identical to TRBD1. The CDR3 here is CASSLLGQGPGANVLTF. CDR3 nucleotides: TGTGCCAGCAGTTTGCTTGGACAGGGACCTGGGGCCAACGTCCTGACTTTC.